The 2 T cell receptor beta chains below were found in one sample sequenced in a study of identical twins (TCRdb year 2016). The library was produced with 5' RACE. Sequencing was carried out with an Illumina HiSeq 2000. TCRdb reprocessing: public reads trimmed at Q25 with fastp, clones called with MiXCR, in-frame beta chains kept. Rows with a matching CDR3 protein are joined into one entry that keeps the most common DNA and genes. Present in this sample are around 960,000 distinct CDR3 sequences, around an eighth of which were seen just once. The ten largest clones capture about 1.6% of the sample. These data are also associated with another study on yellow fever vaccine responses in identical twins.

Sequenced input: PBMCs. The receptors were sampled from a woman under 30 in good health.

This clonotype was detected a few times. The rearrangement uses TRBV24-1 and TRBJ2-2; TRBD2 matches 14 bases. The J segment lost 4 bases and the V segment lost 7 bases, leaving 16 bases of the junction unmatched. Germline V gene sequence: CDR1 KGHDR, CDR2 SFDVKD. There are 20 residues in the CDR3. CDR3 region: CATSPTGTSGRYVATGELFF. CDR3 in DNA: TGTGCCACCAGCCCTACCGGGACTAGCGGGAGATATGTAGCCACCGGGGAGCTGTTTTTT.

The chain carries TRBV28 and TRBJ2-5, with a possible D match to TRBD2 (6 bases). CDR1 and CDR2 (germline): MDHEN, SYDVKM. Trimming left V 3 bases short and J 0 bases short, with 17 bases between. The length of the CDR3 is 17 residues. DNA of the CDR3: TGTGCCAGCAGTTTTGGAAGCAAATGGGGGGACCAAGAGACCCAGTACTTC. Translating it yields CASSFGSKWGDQETQYF.